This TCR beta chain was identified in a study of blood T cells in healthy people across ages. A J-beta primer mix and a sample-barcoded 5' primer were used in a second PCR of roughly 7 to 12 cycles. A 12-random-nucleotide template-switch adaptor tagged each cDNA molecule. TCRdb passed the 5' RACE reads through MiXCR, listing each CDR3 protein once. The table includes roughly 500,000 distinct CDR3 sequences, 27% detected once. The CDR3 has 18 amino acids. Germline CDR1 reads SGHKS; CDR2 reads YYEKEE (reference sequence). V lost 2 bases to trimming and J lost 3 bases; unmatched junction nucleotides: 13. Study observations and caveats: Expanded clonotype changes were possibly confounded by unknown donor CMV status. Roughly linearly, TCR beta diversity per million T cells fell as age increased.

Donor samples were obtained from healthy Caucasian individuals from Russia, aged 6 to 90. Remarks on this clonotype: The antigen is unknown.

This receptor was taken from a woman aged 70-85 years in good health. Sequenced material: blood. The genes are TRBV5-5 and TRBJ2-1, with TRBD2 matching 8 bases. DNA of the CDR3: TGTGCCAGCAGCTTAGCGAGCGGGGGTCCATATTACTACAATGAGCAGTTCTTC. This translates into CASSLASGGPYYYNEQFF.